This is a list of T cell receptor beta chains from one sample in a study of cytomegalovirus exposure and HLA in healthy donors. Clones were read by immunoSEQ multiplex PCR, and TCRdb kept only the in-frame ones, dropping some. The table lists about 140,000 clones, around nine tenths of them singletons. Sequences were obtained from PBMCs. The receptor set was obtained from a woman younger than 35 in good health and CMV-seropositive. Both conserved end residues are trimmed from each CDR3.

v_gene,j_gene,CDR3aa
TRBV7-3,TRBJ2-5,ASSPTGLQETQY
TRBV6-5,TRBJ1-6,ASRAGSGSPLH
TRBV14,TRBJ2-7,ASSWMRGTTYEQY
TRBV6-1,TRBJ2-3,ASSEAKGTVGLYTQY
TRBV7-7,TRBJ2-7,ASSLGPGSTYEQY
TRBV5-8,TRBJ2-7,ASSFRTRWPYEQY
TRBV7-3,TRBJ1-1,ASSLTSLAGNTEAF
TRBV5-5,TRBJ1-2,ASRPDRDLYGYT
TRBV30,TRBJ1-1,AWSYRGGTEAF
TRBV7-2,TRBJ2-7,ASSSGTGRTRY
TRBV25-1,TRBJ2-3,ASSEFGTDTQY
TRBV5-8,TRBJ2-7,ASSLEPRGGGY
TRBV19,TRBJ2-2,ASSIAAGSGELF
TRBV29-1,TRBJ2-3,SVGDRGTDTQY
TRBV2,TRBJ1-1,ASTLEGQLNTEAF
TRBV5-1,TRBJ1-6,ASSLGRSNNSPLH
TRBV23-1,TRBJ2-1,ASSHYRDRGPNEQF
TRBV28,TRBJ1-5,ASSLTGTQH
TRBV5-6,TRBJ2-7,ASSIYRVSYEQY
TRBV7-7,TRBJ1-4,ASSLHYREKLF
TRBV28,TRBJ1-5,ASSLDNPGGGGQPQH
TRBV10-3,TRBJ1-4,ASPGQGNEKLF
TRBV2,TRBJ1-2,ASSQQGARVYGYT
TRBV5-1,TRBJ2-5,ASSAGAWETQY
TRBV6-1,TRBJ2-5,TTSVGEGTQY
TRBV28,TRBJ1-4,ASSQGLANEKLF
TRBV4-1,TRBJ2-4,ASSQDPLAKNIQY
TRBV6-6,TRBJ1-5,ASSYPTGSNQPQH
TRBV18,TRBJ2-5,ASSRGMDPTRY
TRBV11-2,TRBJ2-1,ASSLESRPLYNEQF
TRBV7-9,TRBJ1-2,ASSLAPDREPYGYT
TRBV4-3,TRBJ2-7,ASSQGNLAGVYEQY
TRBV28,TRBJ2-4,ASSSPGGGNKNIQY
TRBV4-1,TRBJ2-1,ASSPSPGDREQF
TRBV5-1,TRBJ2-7,ASSLVAYEQY
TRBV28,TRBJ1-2,ASRGRAYGYT
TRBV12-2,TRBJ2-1,ASRLGTSGGTYNEQF
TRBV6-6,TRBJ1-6,ASSYSGNNSPLH
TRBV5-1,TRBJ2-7,ASSPGTGEYEQY
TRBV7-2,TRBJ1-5,ASSPTGAEVPQH
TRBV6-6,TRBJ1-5,ASSYSQGIHQPQH
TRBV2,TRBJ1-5,ASSEWAGDQPQH